A single sample is the source of the 20 T cell receptor beta chains below, sequenced in a study of sequential checkpoint blockade in melanoma. Clones were sequenced by immunoSEQ multiplex PCR, and TCRdb holds only the in-frame ones, with some missing. This table has about 27,000 clones, roughly 80% appearing once. Stated treatment: randomized to nivolumab then ipilimumab (arm A) or the reverse (arm B). Sequenced material: CD8+ T cells sorted from blood (inferred from file names), taken from a patient given nivolumab and ipilimumab in sequence. The receptors here all came from a human donor with melanoma.

The rearrangement links TRBV27 to TRBJ2-2; TRBD1 agrees at 8 bases. Looked up from germline, CDR1 is MNHEY and CDR2 is SMNVEV (reference sequence). The CDR3 sequence is 15 residues long. J was trimmed by 3 bases and V by 2 bases; bases with no gene match: 2. CDR3 in DNA: TGTGCCAGCAGTTTAGGGACAGGATACACCGGGGAGCTGTTTTTT. It translates to CASSLGTGYTGELFF.

The chain recombines TRBV7-6 with TRBJ2-3; 13 bases line up with TRBD2. The CDR3 extends over 16 amino acids. Germline CDR1 is SGHVS and CDR2 is FNYEAQ. The V gene end was trimmed by 5 bases and the J gene end by 3 bases; junction bases not matched to a gene: 5. The CDR3 loop reads CASSPTSGGVTDTQYF. The CDR3 nucleotides read TGTGCCAGCAGCCCCACTAGCGGGGGGGTAACAGATACGCAGTATTTT.

This chain connects TRBV28 to TRBJ1-1; perhaps TRBD1 as D (5 bases). Germline V gene lookup returns CDR1 MDHEN and CDR2 SYDVKM. The CDR3 covers 16 residues. V was trimmed by 4 bases and J by 1 base, leaving 16 bases between them. CDR3 protein: CASSSPRELGNTEAFF. DNA of the CDR3: TGTGCCAGCAGTTCTCCCAGGGAATTGGGGAACACTGAAGCTTTCTTT.

The J gene is TRBJ2-3, the V gene TRBV28; 8 nucleotides match TRBD1. The CDR3 has 14 amino acids. The ends lost 6 bases at V and 2 bases at J; junction bases unmatched: 4. Germline V gene data show CDR1 as MDHEN and CDR2 as SYDVKM. The CDR3 is CASRPTGVTDTQYF. The DNA for the CDR3 is TGTGCCAGCAGACCGACAGGGGTCACAGATACGCAGTATTTT.

The rearrangement links TRBV5-1 to TRBJ2-7, with TRBD2 as a possible D gene (6 bases). This CDR3 is built from 14 residues. Germline-derived CDR1 and CDR2 are SGHRS and YFSETQ. V was cut by 0 bases and J by 3 bases, with 10 bases left in between. CDR3 sequence reads: CASSLGGEHYEQYF. The CDR3 DNA is TGCGCCAGCAGCTTGGGCGGGGAACACTACGAGCAGTACTTC. The full variable domain, its missing parts supplied by reference TRBV5-1 and TRBJ2-7, is KAGVTQTPRYLIKTRGQQVTLSCSPISGHRSVSWYQQTPGQGLQFLFEYFSETQRNKGNFPGRFSGRQFSNSRSEMNVSTLELGDSALYLCASSLGGEHYEQYFGPGTRLTVT.

This chain uses TRBV7-9 with TRBJ2-1, with 7 bases identical to TRBD2. Germline CDR1 reads SEHNR; CDR2 reads FQNEAQ (reference sequence). Trimming removed 4 bases from V and 6 bases from J; junction bases left unmatched: 9. The CDR3 totals 15 residues. CDR3 loop: CASSSTIRTSNEQFF. The CDR3 nucleotides read TGTGCCAGCAGCTCAACCATTCGGACTAGCAATGAGCAGTTCTTC.

This clone was seen only a few times. The chain couples TRBV19 to TRBJ1-2, with 12 positions matching TRBD1. Germline trimming cut 3 bases from V and 5 bases from J; bases unmatched to any gene: 4. Germline V gene data show CDR1 as LNHDA and CDR2 as SQIVND (reference sequence). CDR3 length equals 15 residues. The CDR3 is CASSILGQGAYGYTF. For the CDR3, the DNA is TGTGCCAGTAGTATTTTGGGACAGGGGGCTTATGGCTACACCTTC.

The chain joins TRBV6-5 to TRBJ2-2; TRBD2 matches at 7 bases. Germline V gene sequence: CDR1 MNHEY, CDR2 SVGAGI. The CDR3 is made up of 15 amino acids. V gave up 2 bases and J gave up 6 bases; unmatched junction bases: 6. For the CDR3, the DNA is TGTGCCAGCAGTTACACCGGGGGGAGGGCCGGGGAGCTGTTTTTT. The encoded protein is CASSYTGGRAGELFF.

The chain combines TRBV27 with TRBJ2-7; 7 nucleotides match TRBD2. The junction had 8 bases not matched to a gene; V was cut back by 3 bases and J by 6 bases. The CDR3 spans 14 residues. Germline CDR1 reads MNHEY; CDR2 reads SMNVEV (reference sequence). CDR3 nucleotides: TGTGCCAGCAGTTTTGGGAGGGGTCGCCTCGAGCAGTACTTC. This gives the protein CASSFGRGRLEQYF.

The chain links TRBV27 to TRBJ2-7, with 12 bases identical to TRBD1. Germline V gene data show CDR1 as MNHEY and CDR2 as SMNVEV (reference sequence). This CDR3 contains 15 residues. The junction had 4 bases not matched to a gene; V was cut back by 5 bases and J by 2 bases. The CDR3 spells CASSQGQGAPYEQYF. CDR3 coding DNA: TGTGCCAGCAGTCAGGGACAGGGGGCCCCCTACGAGCAGTACTTC.

The chain is built from TRBV5-6 and TRBJ2-7; D is uncertain. CDR1 SGHDT and CDR2 YYEEEE come from the germline V gene. The CDR3 runs to 11 residues. V lost 4 bases and J 3 bases, leaving 5 bases between the germline ends. CDR3 in amino acids: CASSISYEQYF. The CDR3 nucleotides are TGTGCCAGCAGCATCAGCTACGAGCAGTACTTC. The full variable domain, with the rest looked up from reference TRBV5-6 and TRBJ2-7, is DAGVTQSPTHLIKTRGQQVTLRCSPKSGHDTVSWYQQALGQGPQFIFQYYEEEERQRGNFPDRFSGHQFPNYSSELNVNALLLGDSALYLCASSISYEQYFGPGTRLTVT.

CDR3 DNA: TGTGCCAGTAGTATAGCACAGGGCTTTTCACCCCTCCACTTT. Residues: CASSIAQGFSPLHF. V is TRBV19 and J is TRBJ1-6; D possibly corresponds to TRBD1 (6 bases). Per the germline V gene, CDR1 is LNHDA and CDR2 is SQIVND (reference sequence). V was shortened by 1 base and J by 9 bases, with 10 bases between the two germline ends. This CDR3 has 14 residues.

V gene TRBV7-9 combines with J gene TRBJ2-7; a possible D gene is TRBD1 (5 bases). Germline CDR1 SEHNR, CDR2 FQNEAQ (reference sequence). The length of the CDR3 is 12 residues. Trimming cost V 0 bases and J 5 bases, with 5 bases left between them. The CDR3 nucleotides are TGTGCCAGCAGCTTAGCAGGGGACGAGCAGTACTTC. Encoded protein: CASSLAGDEQYF.

The chain couples TRBV28 to TRBJ2-2; TRBD1 agrees at 8 bases. The CDR3 is 17 residues long. V lost 5 bases, J lost 1 base, and 9 bases stayed unmatched. Germline V gives CDR1 MDHEN, CDR2 SYDVKM. CDR3 region: CASSPITGTGNTGELFF. The CDR3 bases are TGTGCCAGCAGTCCCATAACCGGGACAGGGAACACCGGGGAGCTGTTTTTT.

This chain links TRBV27 with TRBJ1-5, with no clear D. The germline V and J ends were trimmed by 6 bases and 2 bases, with 14 bases remaining between them. From germline, CDR1 is MNHEY and CDR2 SMNVEV (reference sequence). The CDR3 runs to 15 residues. CDR3 nucleotides: TGTGCCAGCAGGTCAGAAGTTAACGGCAATCAGCCCCAGCATTTT. Protein: CASRSEVNGNQPQHF.

The chain uses TRBV15 and TRBJ2-5; D gene ambiguous. V was shortened by 1 base and J by 1 base, with 16 bases between the two germline ends. The CDR3 runs 17 residues. From germline, CDR1 is LNHNV and CDR2 YYDKDF (reference sequence). The CDR3 DNA reads as TGTGCCACCAGCAGAGGGTGGATTGACACCTCCCAAGAGACCCAGTACTTC. Translation gives CATSRGWIDTSQETQYF.

The V gene is TRBV21-1, the J gene TRBJ2-7; no DNA check was done on the table's D call, TRBD1. TRBV21-1 is recorded as a pseudogene. This CDR3 comprises 13 residues. CDR3 sequence: CASSKAHPYEQYF. The CDR3 DNA reads as TGTGCCAGCAGCAAAGCACATCCCTACGAGCAGTACTTC.

This chain links TRBV7-3 with TRBJ2-1, with 9 positions matching TRBD1. From germline, CDR1 is SGHTA and CDR2 FQGTGA. Trimming took 4 bases from V and 2 from J; bases not matched to a gene: 3. CDR3 length: 15 residues. CDR3 loop: CASSSGQGTYNEQFF. The CDR3 DNA reads as TGTGCCAGCAGCTCGGGACAGGGAACCTACAATGAGCAGTTCTTC.

This chain connects TRBV4-1 to TRBJ2-7; D remains ambiguous. Germline lookup yields CDR1 MGHRA and CDR2 YSYEKL. The CDR3 spans 15 residues. V lost 0 bases to trimming and J lost 0 bases, with 9 bases between them. The DNA of the CDR3 is TGCGCCAGCAGCCAAGAGCCGAGTTTCTCCTACGAGCAGTACTTC. It encodes CASSQEPSFSYEQYF.

In this sample, this clone turned up a few times. The chain combines TRBV5-4 with TRBJ2-5; D gene unclear. The J call may be faulty, since TRBJ2-7 better matches the DNA end. The CDR3 runs 12 residues. Germline CDR1 reads SGHNT; CDR2 reads YYREEE (reference sequence). The CDR3 DNA is TGTGCCAGCAGCTTGATCCCCTACGAGCAGTACTTC. This translates into CASSLIPYEQYF.